This is a list of T cell receptor beta chains from one sample in a study of blood T cells in healthy people across ages. TCRdb reprocessed the 5' RACE reads with MiXCR, giving one entry per CDR3 protein. Among nearly 800,000 distinct CDR3 sequences listed, roughly 25% were seen once. These sequences were also reported in another study, on T cells of mothers and their children.

Sequencing was performed on blood. Every receptor here comes from a boy younger than 18 in good health. CDR3s include the opening cysteine and the closing phenylalanine or tryptophan. D genes are given only for firm matches. Part of the rows lack a size; the others show once, few, many or a class for expanded clones.

V	size	J	D	CDR3	DNA
TRBV25-1	-	TRBJ1-1	-	CASTGNSRTEAFF	TGTGCCAGCACCGGGAACAGTCGGACTGAAGCTTTCTTT
TRBV5-1	few	TRBJ2-7	-	CASSQPDGREQYF	TGCGCCAGCAGCCAACCGGATGGCCGAGAGCAGTACTTC
TRBV10-3	-	TRBJ2-7	-	CAISDAGASYEQYF	TGTGCCATCAGTGACGCTGGGGCCTCCTACGAGCAGTACTTC
TRBV7-6	few	TRBJ2-3	-	CASSFSASRADAQYF	TGTGCCAGTAGCTTCTCGGCCAGCCGGGCAGATGCGCAGTATTTT
TRBV7-8	few	TRBJ1-1	-	CASSLAGAGTWTEAFF	TGTGCCAGCAGCTTAGCTGGGGCAGGTACGTGGACTGAAGCTTTCTTT
TRBV7-2	-	TRBJ2-7	TRBD1	CASSPRGAQGAIYEQYF	TGTGCCAGCAGCCCAAGGGGAGCCCAGGGGGCTATATACGAGCAGTACTTC
TRBV20-1	-	TRBJ2-3	TRBD1	CSTQTGLTDTQYF	TGCAGCACCCAGACAGGGCTGACAGATACGCAGTATTTT
TRBV7-2	few	TRBJ2-5	-	CASIPDSGETQYF	TGTGCCAGCATCCCGGACAGCGGGGAGACCCAGTACTTC
TRBV28	few	TRBJ2-7	TRBD1	CASRRPGTGYAEQYF	TGTGCCAGCAGGCGACCCGGGACAGGGTATGCCGAGCAGTACTTC
TRBV7-9	-	TRBJ2-1	TRBD2	CASSLFSGMNNEQFF	TGTGCCAGCAGCTTATTTAGCGGGATGAACAATGAGCAGTTCTTC
TRBV7-9	-	TRBJ2-7	-	CASSLAPGSRGEQYF	TGTGCCAGCAGCTTAGCGCCGGGGTCCCGGGGCGAGCAGTACTTC
TRBV15	-	TRBJ2-4	-	CATSRDPKNIQYF	TGTGCCACCAGCAGAGATCCCAAAAACATTCAGTACTTC
TRBV20-1	-	TRBJ1-3	TRBD1	CSAPKTGQASGNTIYF	TGCAGTGCTCCCAAGACGGGACAGGCTTCTGGAAACACCATATATTTT
TRBV6-2/TRBV6-3	few	TRBJ2-3	TRBD1	CASSSGGGDTQYF	TGTGCCAGCAGTTCAGGGGGTGGAGATACGCAGTATTTT
TRBV20-1	-	TRBJ1-1	-	CSARIVRGTAFF	TGCAGTGCTAGAATTGTCCGGGGAACGGCTTTCTTT
TRBV11-2	-	TRBJ2-7	TRBD2	CASSFGGRFYEQYF	TGTGCCAGCAGCTTTGGCGGGAGGTTCTACGAGCAGTACTTC
TRBV7-9	-	TRBJ2-1	-	CASSSGLSADEQFF	TGTGCCAGCAGCTCCGGGTTGTCTGCCGATGAGCAGTTCTTC
TRBV25-1	few	TRBJ2-7	-	CASSVRGREQYF	TGTGCCAGCAGTGTCAGGGGCCGCGAGCAGTACTTC
TRBV12-3/TRBV12-4	few	TRBJ1-2	-	CASSRSGTGGGYTF	TGTGCCAGCAGTCGTTCCGGGACCGGGGGAGGCTACACCTTC
TRBV6-2/TRBV6-3	-	TRBJ2-6	TRBD1	CASSPADRVWTGANVLTF	TGTGCCAGCAGTCCCGCAGACAGGGTTTGGACTGGGGCCAACGTCCTGACTTTC
TRBV7-2	-	TRBJ2-3	-	CASSLGHLSTDTQYF	TGTGCCAGCAGCTTGGGACATCTATCCACAGATACGCAGTATTTT
TRBV20-1	few	TRBJ2-7	TRBD1	CSARDGGQGSYEQYF	TGCAGTGCTAGAGATGGGGGACAGGGATCCTACGAGCAGTACTTC
TRBV6-6	few	TRBJ2-1	-	CASKEAEWNEQFF	TGTGCCAGCAAAGAGGCCGAGTGGAATGAGCAGTTCTTC
TRBV4-3	few	TRBJ2-6	-	CASSPSVGEHSGANVLTF	TGCGCCAGCAGCCCCTCGGTGGGGGAGCATTCTGGGGCCAACGTCCTGACTTTC
TRBV6-2/TRBV6-3	-	TRBJ2-4	-	CASSFKNIQYF	TGTGCCAGCAGTTTCAAAAACATTCAGTACTTC
TRBV12-3/TRBV12-4	once	TRBJ2-2	TRBD1	CASRYLQGYTRELFF	TGTGCCAGCAGATATCTACAGGGGTACACCAGGGAGCTGTTTTTT
TRBV7-9	-	TRBJ1-2	-	CASSFQGSSYGYTF	TGTGCCAGCAGCTTCCAGGGGAGTAGCTATGGCTACACCTTC
TRBV29-1	-	TRBJ2-7	-	CSVEVGTRSSYEQYF	TGCAGCGTTGAAGTGGGGACAAGATCCTCCTACGAGCAGTACTTC
TRBV9	few	TRBJ2-5	TRBD1	CASSVSRGETQYF	TGTGCCAGCAGCGTCTCCAGGGGGGAGACCCAGTACTTC
TRBV6-2/TRBV6-3	-	TRBJ1-2	-	CAVRQQGENYGYTF	TGTGCCGTGCGTCAGCAGGGAGAGAACTATGGCTACACCTTC
TRBV7-2	-	TRBJ1-3	-	CASSWVLGLPPSSGNTIYF	TGTGCCAGCAGCTGGGTTTTGGGACTGCCACCGAGCTCTGGAAACACCATATATTTT
TRBV27	few	TRBJ2-7	-	CASSPTRIRGQFEQYF	TGTGCCAGCAGTCCCACCAGAATACGGGGGCAATTCGAGCAGTACTTC
TRBV6-1	-	TRBJ1-1	-	CASRPDLNTEAFF	TGTGCCAGCAGACCCGATCTGAACACTGAAGCTTTCTTT
TRBV15	-	TRBJ1-1	-	CATSREGWTEAFF	TGTGCCACCAGCAGAGAGGGTTGGACTGAAGCTTTCTTT
TRBV20-1	-	TRBJ1-5	TRBD1	CSASGTGVPYSNQPQHF	TGCAGTGCTAGCGGGACAGGGGTCCCTTATAGCAATCAGCCCCAGCATTTT
TRBV7-6	-	TRBJ1-1	TRBD1	CASSHGHPRGMNTEAFF	TGTGCCAGCAGCCATGGACACCCCAGGGGGATGAACACTGAAGCTTTCTTT